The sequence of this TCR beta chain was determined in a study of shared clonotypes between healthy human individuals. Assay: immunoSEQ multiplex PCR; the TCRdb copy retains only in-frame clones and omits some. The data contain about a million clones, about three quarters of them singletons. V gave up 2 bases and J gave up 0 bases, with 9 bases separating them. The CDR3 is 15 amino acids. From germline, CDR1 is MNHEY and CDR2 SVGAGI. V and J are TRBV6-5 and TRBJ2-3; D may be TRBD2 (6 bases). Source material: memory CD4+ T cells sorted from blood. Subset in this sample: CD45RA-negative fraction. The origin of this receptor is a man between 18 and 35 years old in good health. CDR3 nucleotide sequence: TGTGCCAGCAGTTACAGGAGGGGTAGCACAGATACGCAGTATTTT. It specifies CASSYRRGSTDTQYF.